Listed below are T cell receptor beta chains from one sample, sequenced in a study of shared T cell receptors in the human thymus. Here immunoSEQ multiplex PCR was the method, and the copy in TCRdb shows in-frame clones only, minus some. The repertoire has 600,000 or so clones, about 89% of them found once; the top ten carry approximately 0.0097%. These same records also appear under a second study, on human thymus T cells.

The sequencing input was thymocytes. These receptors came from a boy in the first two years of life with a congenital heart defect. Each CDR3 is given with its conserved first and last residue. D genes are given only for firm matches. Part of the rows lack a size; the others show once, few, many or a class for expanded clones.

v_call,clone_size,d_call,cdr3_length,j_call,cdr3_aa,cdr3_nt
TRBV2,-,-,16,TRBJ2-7,CASSEAGDLRGYEQYF,TGTGCCAGCAGTGAAGCGGGGGACTTGCGGGGTTACGAGCAGTACTTC
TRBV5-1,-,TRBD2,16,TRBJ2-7,CATSPLGGGPHYEQYF,TGCGCCACCTCTCCTCTTGGCGGGGGACCTCATTACGAGCAGTACTTC
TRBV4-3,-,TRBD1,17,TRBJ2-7,CASSQEAGTGGSYEQYF,TGCGCCAGCAGCCAAGAAGCGGGGACAGGGGGCTCTTACGAGCAGTACTTC
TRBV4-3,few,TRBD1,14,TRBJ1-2,CASSQSDRQHGYTF,TGCGCCAGCAGCCAATCGGACAGGCAGCATGGCTACACCTTC
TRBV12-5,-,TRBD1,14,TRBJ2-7,CASGSNDRAYEQYF,TGTGCTAGTGGTTCCAATGACAGGGCCTACGAGCAGTACTTC
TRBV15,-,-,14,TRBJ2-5,CATSRAPGKETQYF,TGTGCCACCAGCAGAGCTCCGGGGAAAGAGACCCAGTACTTC
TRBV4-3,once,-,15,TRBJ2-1,CASSHPRGGYNEQFF,TGCGCCAGCAGCCATCCCCGTGGCGGGTACAATGAGCAGTTCTTC
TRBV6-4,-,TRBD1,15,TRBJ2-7,CASKSRDRETYEQYF,TGTGCCAGCAAAAGCCGGGACAGGGAAACGTACGAGCAGTACTTC
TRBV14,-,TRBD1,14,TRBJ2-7,CASSQDDRANEQYF,TGTGCCAGCAGCCAAGACGACAGGGCGAACGAGCAGTACTTC
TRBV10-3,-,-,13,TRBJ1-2,CAITWGRDYGYTF,TGTGCCATCACCTGGGGCAGGGACTATGGCTACACCTTC
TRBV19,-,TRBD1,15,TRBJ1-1,CASLYRDRLNTEAFF,TGTGCCAGTCTATACCGGGACAGGTTGAACACTGAAGCTTTCTTT
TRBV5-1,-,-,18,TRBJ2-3,CASSLEEVFFRNTDTQYF,TGCGCCAGCAGCTTGGAGGAGGTGTTTTTTCGCAACACAGATACGCAGTATTTT
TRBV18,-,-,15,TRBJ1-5,CASSPEGMGNQPQHF,TGTGCCAGCTCACCAGAGGGTATGGGCAATCAGCCCCAGCATTTT
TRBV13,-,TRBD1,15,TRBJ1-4,CASRTGSVTNEKLFF,TGTGCCAGCAGGACAGGGAGCGTAACTAATGAAAAACTGTTTTTT
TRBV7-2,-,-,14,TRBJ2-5,CASSFSVGEETQYF,TGTGCCAGCAGTTTTAGCGTGGGTGAAGAGACCCAGTACTTC
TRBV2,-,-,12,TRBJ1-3,CASGRPGNTIYF,TGTGCCAGCGGCAGGCCCGGAAACACCATATATTTT
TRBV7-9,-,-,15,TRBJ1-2,CASSLEGTNAWGYTF,TGTGCCAGCAGCTTAGAAGGGACAAATGCGTGGGGCTACACCTTC
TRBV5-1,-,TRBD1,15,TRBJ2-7,CASSSPHRGWYEQYF,TGCGCCAGCAGCTCCCCCCACAGGGGATGGTACGAGCAGTACTTC
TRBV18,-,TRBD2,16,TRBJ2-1,CASSPEGGSSYNEQFF,TGTGCCAGCTCACCGGAGGGCGGGAGCTCCTACAATGAGCAGTTCTTC
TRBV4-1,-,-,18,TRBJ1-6,CASSQEENRSSYNSPLHF,TGCGCCAGCAGCCAAGAGGAAAACAGGAGCTCCTATAATTCACCCCTCCACTTT
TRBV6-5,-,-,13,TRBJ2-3,CASMGRYTDTQYF,TGTGCCAGCATGGGGCGGTACACAGATACGCAGTATTTT
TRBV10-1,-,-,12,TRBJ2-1,CASSGEYNEQFF,TGCGCCAGCAGTGGCGAGTACAATGAGCAGTTCTTC
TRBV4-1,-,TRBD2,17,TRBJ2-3,CASSPLGLAESTDTQYF,TGCGCCAGCAGCCCTCTCGGACTAGCGGAAAGCACAGATACGCAGTATTTT
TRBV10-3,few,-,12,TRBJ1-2,CAISDGGQGYTF,TGTGCCATCAGTGACGGTGGGCAGGGCTACACCTTC
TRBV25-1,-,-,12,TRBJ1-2,CASSGRGGGYTF,TGTGCCAGCAGTGGCCGGGGGGGTGGCTACACCTTC
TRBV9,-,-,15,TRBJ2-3,CASSVGLAGTDTQYF,TGTGCCAGCAGCGTAGGTCTAGCTGGGACAGATACGCAGTATTTT
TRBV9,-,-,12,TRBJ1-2,CASSGGREGSTF,TGTGCCAGCAGCGGTGGCAGGGAGGGAAGCACCTTC
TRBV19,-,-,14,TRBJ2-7,CASTAEDTPYEQYF,TGTGCCAGCACAGCAGAGGACACCCCCTACGAGCAGTACTTC
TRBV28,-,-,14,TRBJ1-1,CASRLDSLNTEAFF,TGTGCCAGCAGATTAGACAGCCTGAACACTGAAGCTTTCTTT
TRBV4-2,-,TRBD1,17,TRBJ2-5,CASSQAVVQGDDETQYF,TGTGCCAGCAGCCAAGCGGTGGTACAGGGGGACGATGAGACCCAGTACTTC
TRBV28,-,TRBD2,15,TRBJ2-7,CASSYPGLAGNEQYF,TGTGCCAGCAGTTATCCGGGACTAGCGGGGAACGAGCAGTACTTC
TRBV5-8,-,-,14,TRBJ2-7,CASSEGQSTYEQYF,TGTGCCAGCAGCGAAGGACAGAGCACCTACGAGCAGTACTTC
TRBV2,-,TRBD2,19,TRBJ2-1,CASSGETSGGAGSYNEQFF,TGTGCCAGCAGTGGGGAGACTAGCGGGGGGGCCGGGTCCTACAATGAGCAGTTCTTC
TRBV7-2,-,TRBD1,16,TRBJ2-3,CASSTRQGQGTDTQYF,TGTGCCAGCAGCACTAGACAGGGGCAGGGGACAGATACGCAGTATTTT
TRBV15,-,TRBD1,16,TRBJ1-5,CATSRAGQARNQPQHF,TGTGCCACCAGCAGAGCCGGACAGGCGCGCAATCAGCCCCAGCATTTT
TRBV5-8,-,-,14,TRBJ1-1,CASRSRQGGTEAFF,TGTGCCAGCAGATCGAGGCAGGGCGGCACTGAAGCTTTCTTT
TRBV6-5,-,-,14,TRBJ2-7,CASSYSQGSYEQYF,TGTGCCAGCAGTTACTCCCAGGGATCCTACGAGCAGTACTTC
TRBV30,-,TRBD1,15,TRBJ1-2,CAWSLRDRGLLGYTF,TGTGCCTGGAGTCTCCGGGACAGGGGCCTCCTCGGCTACACCTTC
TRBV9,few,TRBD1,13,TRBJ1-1,CASSVKTGGEAFF,TGTGCCAGCAGCGTAAAGACAGGGGGAGAAGCTTTCTTT
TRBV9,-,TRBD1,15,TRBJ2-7,CASSNQTGNGYEQYF,TGTGCCAGCAGCAACCAGACAGGGAATGGCTACGAGCAGTACTTC
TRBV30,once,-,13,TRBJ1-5,CAWSAGSAQPQHF,TGTGCCTGGAGTGCGGGGAGTGCTCAGCCCCAGCATTTT
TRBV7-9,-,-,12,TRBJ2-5,CASSLWVDSQDF,TGTGCCAGCAGCTTATGGGTGGACAGCCAGGACTTC
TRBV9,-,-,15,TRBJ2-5,CASSVAKSAPETQYF,TGTGCCAGCAGCGTAGCTAAGTCCGCCCCAGAGACCCAGTACTTC
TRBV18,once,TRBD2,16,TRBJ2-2,CASSLLGLDNTGELFF,TGTGCCAGCTCACTTCTGGGACTAGACAACACCGGGGAGCTGTTTTTT
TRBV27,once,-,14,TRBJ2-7,CASRTGTGSYEQYF,TGTGCCAGCAGAACCGGGACTGGCTCCTACGAGCAGTACTTC
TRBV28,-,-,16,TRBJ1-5,CASSLLDSYSNQPQHF,TGTGCCAGCAGTTTATTGGACAGTTATAGCAATCAGCCCCAGCATTTT
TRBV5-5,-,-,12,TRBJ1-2,CASSFSEDGYTF,TGTGCCAGCAGCTTCTCCGAGGATGGCTACACCTTC
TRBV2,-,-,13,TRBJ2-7,CASSEGQSYEQYF,TGTGCCAGCAGTGAGGGCCAATCCTACGAGCAGTACTTC
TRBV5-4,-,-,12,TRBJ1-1,CASSLYEGTAFF,TGTGCCAGCAGCTTGTATGAGGGAACGGCTTTCTTT
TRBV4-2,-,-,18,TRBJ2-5,CASSFLNRGSPEGETQYF,TGTGCCAGCAGCTTTCTTAACCGGGGGTCCCCGGAGGGGGAGACCCAGTACTTC
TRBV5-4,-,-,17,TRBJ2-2,CASSLGWAGGSTGELFF,TGTGCCAGCAGCTTGGGGTGGGCAGGGGGGAGCACCGGGGAGCTGTTTTTT
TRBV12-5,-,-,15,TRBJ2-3,CASGEGRISTDTQYF,TGTGCTAGTGGGGAGGGACGGATTAGCACAGATACGCAGTATTTT
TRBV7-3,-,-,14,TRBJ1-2,CASSPAGGISGYTF,TGTGCCAGCAGCCCAGCGGGGGGGATTTCCGGCTACACCTTC
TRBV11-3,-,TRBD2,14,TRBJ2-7,CASSSSGSGGEQYF,TGTGCCAGCAGCTCTAGCGGGAGTGGGGGCGAGCAGTACTTC
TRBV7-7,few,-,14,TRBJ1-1,CASSLAGRGTEAFF,TGTGCTAGCAGCTTAGCGGGGAGGGGAACTGAAGCTTTCTTT
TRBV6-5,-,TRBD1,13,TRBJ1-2,CASSYARGHGYTF,TGTGCCAGCAGTTACGCAAGGGGGCATGGCTACACCTTC
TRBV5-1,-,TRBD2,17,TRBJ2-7,CASSLEASGGITYEQYF,TGCGCCAGCAGCTTGGAGGCTAGCGGGGGGATTACCTACGAGCAGTACTTC
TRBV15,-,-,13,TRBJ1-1,CATSRDRVPEAFF,TGTGCCACCAGCAGAGACAGGGTACCTGAAGCTTTCTTT
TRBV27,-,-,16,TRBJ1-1,CASRSQLSRGRTEAFF,TGTGCCAGCAGAAGCCAGCTCTCAAGGGGCCGAACTGAAGCTTTCTTT
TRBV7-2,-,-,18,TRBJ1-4,CASSFETIPTERNEKLFF,TGTGCCAGCAGCTTCGAGACCATCCCGACAGAACGTAATGAAAAACTGTTTTTT